The 21 T cell receptor beta chains presented below share a single source sample, sequenced in a study of OX40 agonist ivuxolimab in advanced cancers. Using immunoSEQ multiplex PCR, the repertoire was profiled, and TCRdb retains in-frame clones only, with some absent. Here the sample spans about 73,000 clones, roughly 86% being singletons. Sequencing was performed on CD4+ or CD8+ T cells sorted from blood, taken in a trial of the OX40 agonist ivuxolimab. The receptors were sampled from an adult with an advanced solid tumor such as melanoma, head and neck, liver or kidney cancer.

The chain carries TRBV5-1 and TRBJ2-1; maybe TRBD1 (7 bases). The CDR3 spans 14 residues. The germline V gene encodes CDR1 SGHRS and CDR2 YFSETQ. V was shortened by 1 base and J by 6 bases, with 11 bases between the two germline ends. The CDR3 reads CASSLSEGANEQFF. The DNA of the CDR3 is TGCGCCAGCAGCTTGTCGGAGGGGGCCAATGAGCAGTTCTTC. Looking up the rest from reference TRBV5-1 and TRBJ2-1 gives the full variable domain: KAGVTQTPRYLIKTRGQQVTLSCSPISGHRSVSWYQQTPGQGLQFLFEYFSETQRNKGNFPGRFSGRQFSNSRSEMNVSTLELGDSALYLCASSLSEGANEQFFGPGTRLTVL.

The chain recombines TRBV18 with TRBJ1-2, with TRBD1 as a possible D gene (5 bases). The V end lost 2 bases, the J end lost 6 bases, and 10 bases lay between the germline ends. This CDR3 spans 13 amino acids. In germline, CDR1 is KGHSH, CDR2 LQKENI. The DNA of the CDR3 is TGTGCCAGCTCACCAACCCAAGGGGATGGCTACACCTTC. It encodes CASSPTQGDGYTF.

The V and J genes are TRBV5-5 and TRBJ2-7; 7 positions match TRBD1. The CDR3 is made up of 15 amino acids. V lost 3 bases and J lost 3; bases outside the gene matches: 9. Germline V gene data show CDR1 as SGHKS and CDR2 as YYEKEE (reference sequence). DNA for the CDR3: TGTGCCAGCAGCTCTAGACAGGGCCTTAGCTACGAGCAGTACTTC. Translation gives CASSSRQGLSYEQYF.

CDR3 sequence: CSASPWDRFTDTQYF. The CDR3 nucleotides are TGCAGCGCTAGCCCCTGGGATAGATTCACAGATACGCAGTATTTT. The chain has TRBV29-1 and TRBJ2-3; D may be TRBD2 (5 bases). From germline, CDR1 is SQVTM and CDR2 ANQGSEA. Between the trimmed V and J ends, which lost 7 bases and 2 bases, there was a span of 19 bases. This CDR3 region has 15 residues.

This rearrangement joins TRBV29-1 to TRBJ2-7; TRBD2 matches 7 bases. Germline V gene sequence: CDR1 SQVTM, CDR2 ANQGSEA. The CDR3 is made up of 12 amino acids. The junction had 5 bases not matched to a gene; V was cut back by 3 bases and J by 6 bases. The CDR3 loop is CSVEGGGSEQYF. Written as DNA, the CDR3 is TGCAGCGTTGAGGGGGGGGGTAGCGAGCAGTACTTC.

This rearrangement joins TRBV5-6 to TRBJ2-7; D gene ambiguous. Trimming shortened V by 1 base and J by 0 bases, and 8 bases separated the two germline ends. The CDR3 extends over 14 amino acids. CDR1 is SGHDT and CDR2 is YYEEEE in the germline V gene. In DNA form, the CDR3 reads TGTGCCAGCAGCTTGAGACTCAGCTCCTACGAGCAGTACTTC. Its protein product is CASSLRLSSYEQYF.

The rearrangement joins TRBV6-6 to TRBJ1-2, with unresolved D. V lost 6 bases and J 6 bases, leaving 8 bases between the germline ends. Per the germline V gene, CDR1 is MNHNY and CDR2 is SVGAGI (reference sequence). This CDR3 region has 11 residues. This chain's CDR3 is CASRGLDGYTF. The CDR3 DNA follows: TGTGCCAGCAGGGGGTTGGATGGCTACACCTTC.

This clone was seen a handful of times. V usage is TRBV18 and J usage is TRBJ1-1, with no clear D. Trimming removed 0 bases at V and 5 bases at J, with 10 bases between. The germline gives CDR1 KGHSH, CDR2 LQKENI. The CDR3 length is 14 residues. The CDR3 nucleotides are TGTGCCAGCTCACCACCTCTTAATCCGACTGAAGCTTTCTTT. Its protein product is CASSPPLNPTEAFF.

The CDR3: CASAGGSYNEQFF. CDR3 sequence (DNA): TGTGCCAGCGCGGGAGGATCCTACAATGAGCAGTTCTTC. The genes are TRBV2 and TRBJ2-1; 8 bases are a match to TRBD2. V gave up 8 bases and J gave up 1 base; unmatched junction bases: 1. This CDR3 has 13 amino acids. In germline, CDR1 is SNHLY, CDR2 FYNNEI.

The V call is TRBV25-1, the J call TRBJ1-4; 8 bases map to TRBD1. With V trimmed by 7 bases and J by 5 bases, 3 bases remained unmatched. The CDR3 has 13 amino acids. Germline CDR1 is MGHDK and CDR2 is SYGVNS. DNA of the CDR3: TGTGCCAGCAATCGACAGGGGAATGAAAAACTGTTTTTT. It is translated as CASNRQGNEKLFF. Filled out from reference TRBV25-1 and TRBJ1-4, the complete variable domain reads EADIYQTPRYLVIGTGKKITLECSQTMGHDKMYWYQQDPGMELHLIHYSYGVNSTEKGDLSSESTVSRIRTEHFPLTLESARPSHTSQYLCASNRQGNEKLFFGSGTQLSVL.

The chain carries TRBV7-8 and TRBJ1-1; possible D gene TRBD1, 6 bases. Trimming removed 5 bases at V and 1 base at J, with 17 bases between. Germline V gene sequence: CDR1 SGHVS, CDR2 FQNEAQ. CDR3 length: 16 residues. Here the CDR3 reads CASSPLGGGGNTEAFF. DNA of the CDR3: TGTGCCAGCAGCCCCCTAGGTGGAGGGGGGAACACTGAAGCTTTCTTT.

The chain employs TRBV7-8 and TRBJ2-5; the match to TRBD1 covers 7 bases. The germline V gene encodes CDR1 SGHVS and CDR2 FQNEAQ. This CDR3 is 13 amino acids long. V dropped 7 bases and J dropped 3; count of bases not matched to a gene: 5. CDR3 bases: TGTGCCAGCACCCCCACAGGGGAAGAGACCCAGTACTTC. The encoded protein is CASTPTGEETQYF.

This chain joins TRBV28 and TRBJ1-5; a weak D match, TRBD1 (6 bases). The V end lost 5 bases, the J end lost 1 base, and 15 bases lay between the germline ends. The CDR3 has 16 residues. In germline, CDR1 is MDHEN, CDR2 SYDVKM. As DNA, the CDR3 is TGTGCCAGCAGTCCCCCCAGGGGAGCCAGCAATCAGCCCCAGCATTTT. This translates into CASSPPRGASNQPQHF.

A single count supports this clone. The chain has TRBV19 and TRBJ2-2; no clear D. Germline values: CDR1 LNHDA, CDR2 SQIVND (reference sequence). V lost 3 bases, J lost 2 bases, and 16 bases lay in between. The CDR3 contains 17 residues. This CDR3 reads CASSIGPEARNTGELFF. CDR3 sequence (DNA): TGTGCCAGTAGTATCGGTCCAGAAGCAAGAAACACCGGGGAGCTGTTTTTT.

This clone was counted a single time. The rearrangement uses TRBV19 and TRBJ2-3; TRBD1 matches 8 bases. Trimming at V came to 3 bases and at J to 5 bases, leaving 10 bases not matched to a gene. Germline V gene sequence: CDR1 LNHDA, CDR2 SQIVND (reference sequence). The CDR3 has 16 amino acids. The CDR3 region has the DNA TGTGCCAGTAGTATGCTCAGGACAGGGTTAGGAGATACGCAGTATTTT. Translated: CASSMLRTGLGDTQYF.

In this sample, this clone turned up once. The chain links TRBV27 to TRBJ2-7; 11 bases line up with TRBD2. The CDR3 loop spans 15 amino acids. Germline CDR1 and CDR2: MNHEY and SMNVEV (reference sequence). V lost 6 bases to trimming and J lost 0 bases; unmatched junction nucleotides: 4. CDR3 nucleotides: TGTGCCAGCAGGCGACTAGCGGGGACCTCCTACGAGCAGTACTTC. As protein: CASRRLAGTSYEQYF.

This clone was picked up one time. The chain recombines TRBV15 with TRBJ2-7, with TRBD1 identical over 8 bases. V shed 2 bases and J 3 bases; nucleotides not matched to a gene: 6. This CDR3 region has 15 residues. In germline, CDR1 is LNHNV, CDR2 YYDKDF (reference sequence). This CDR3 is CATSRIGQGDYEQYF. The CDR3 bases are TGTGCCACCAGCAGAATTGGACAGGGCGACTACGAGCAGTACTTC.

V and J are TRBV13 and TRBJ2-1, with a possible D match to TRBD2 (6 bases). Germline values: CDR1 PRHDT, CDR2 FYEKMQ (reference sequence). Trimming took off 5 bases at V and 8 bases at J, with 19 bases between the two ends. This CDR3 is 15 amino acids long. The CDR3 sequence: CASSASGQHFDEQFF. The CDR3 DNA reads TGTGCCAGCAGCGCGAGCGGGCAGCACTTCGATGAGCAGTTCTTC.

The chain uses TRBV29-1 and TRBJ1-2, with D possibly TRBD1 on 5 matching bases. This CDR3 comprises 12 residues. Germline V gene sequence: CDR1 SQVTM, CDR2 ANQGSEA. V was clipped by 8 bases and J by 7 bases, with 17 bases between them. CDR3 sequence (DNA): TGCAGCTCAAGGGAGGGGACCGGTGGCTACACCTTC. Residues: CSSREGTGGYTF.

The rearrangement links TRBV6-5 to TRBJ2-7; 10 bases agree with TRBD1. CDR1 and CDR2 from the germline V gene are MNHEY and SVGAGI. The CDR3 has 14 residues. Trimming took 6 bases from V and 6 from J; bases not matched to a gene: 8. CDR3 bases: TGTGCCAGCAGGCCCGGGACAGGGGCTCGCGAGCAGTACTTC. As protein: CASRPGTGAREQYF.

V is TRBV5-1 and J is TRBJ2-2; D ambiguous. The V end lost 0 bases, the J end lost 0 bases, and 9 bases lay between the germline ends. Germline V gives CDR1 SGHRS, CDR2 YFSETQ. The CDR3 is 16 amino acids. The CDR3 DNA reads TGCGCCAGCAGCTTGGCAGGACCCACGAACACCGGGGAGCTGTTTTTT. Protein sequence: CASSLAGPTNTGELFF. The entire variable domain, with the rest obtained from reference TRBV5-1 and TRBJ2-2, is as follows: KAGVTQTPRYLIKTRGQQVTLSCSPISGHRSVSWYQQTPGQGLQFLFEYFSETQRNKGNFPGRFSGRQFSNSRSEMNVSTLELGDSALYLCASSLAGPTNTGELFFGEGSRLTVL.